This TCR beta chain was retrieved from a study of blood T cell repertoires in COVID-19. Study in general: The United States, Italy and Spain supplied acute and convalescent COVID-19 samples. In each case, the material was cDNA or gDNA derived from T cells, B-cell-depleted T cells, or PBMCs.

TCRdb's table, derived via immunoSEQ multiplex PCR, lists solely in-frame clones and lacks some. The sample gives approximately 110,000 clones, 88% of which show up once; around 8.4% is in the top ten. The CDR3 is made up of 18 amino acids. Germline values: CDR1 ENHRY, CDR2 SYGVKD. The V segment lost 10 bases and the J segment 1 base; nucleotides outside the gene matches: 18. The sequenced sample consisted of peripheral blood. The sequence was collected from a woman in her 70s who had recovered from COVID-19. This chain uses TRBV10-3 with TRBJ2-5; 10 nucleotides agree with TRBD2. In DNA form, the CDR3 reads TGTGCCACCTCAAGGGGGGAGGCTAGCGGGGGCCCCCAAGAGACCCAGTACTTC. This codes for CATSRGEASGGPQETQYF.